Following are 20 T cell receptor beta chains from one sample sequenced in a study of blood T cell repertoires in COVID-19. This table comes from immunoSEQ multiplex PCR, and its TCRdb copy is limited to in-frame clones, with some not included. Of 200,000 to 300,000 clones listed, 65% to 90% were seen once; the top ten hold roughly 1.8%. The sample consisted of peripheral blood. All receptors derive from a man aged 30 to 45 with active or convalescent COVID-19.

The chain employs TRBV5-1 and TRBJ1-3; a weak D match, TRBD1 (5 bases). The CDR3 length is 15 residues. Trimming pared 4 bases from V and 1 base from J, leaving 12 bases between. Germline V CDR1 and CDR2: SGHRS, YFSETQ. CDR3 loop: CASSRERGSGNTIYF. The CDR3 region has the DNA TGCGCCAGCAGCCGGGAACGGGGGTCTGGAAACACCATATATTTT.

V usage is TRBV6-5 and J usage is TRBJ1-1; no reliable D call. Trimming took 5 bases from V and 5 from J, leaving 6 bases between them. The CDR3 totals 11 residues. Germline V gene data show CDR1 as MNHEY and CDR2 as SVGAGI. The CDR3 sequence: CASSRATEAFF. In DNA form, the CDR3 reads TGTGCCAGCAGTCGAGCTACTGAAGCTTTCTTT.

This sequence joins TRBV19 and TRBJ1-5, with a weak D call TRBD1 (5 bases). The germline gives CDR1 LNHDA, CDR2 SQIVND (reference sequence). V lost 3 bases and J lost 0, with 9 bases in between. The CDR3 length is 15 residues. The CDR3 region has the DNA TGTGCCAGTAGTATTGCGCAGGGTAGCAATCAGCCCCAGCATTTT. As protein: CASSIAQGSNQPQHF. Variable domain in full (rest from reference TRBV19 and TRBJ1-5): DGGITQSPKYLFRKEGQNVTLSCEQNLNHDAMYWYRQDPGQGLRLIYYSQIVNDFQKGDIAEGYSVSREKKESFPLTVTSAQKNPTAFYLCASSIAQGSNQPQHFGDGTRLSIL.

This clone has only a few counts. The chain employs TRBV6-5 and TRBJ2-6, with 7 bases lining up with TRBD2. CDR1 is MNHEY, CDR2 SVGAGI, per germline. The CDR3 loop spans 14 amino acids. After removal of 6 bases from V and 2 bases from J, the junction contained 1 base not matched to a gene. CDR3 region: CASRAGAGANVLTF. The DNA of the CDR3 is TGTGCCAGCAGGGCGGGGGCTGGGGCCAACGTCCTGACTTTC.

V and J are TRBV7-2 and TRBJ2-3; the D is unclear. The CDR3 is 12 amino acids. Trimming took off 5 bases at V and 5 bases at J, with 8 bases between the two ends. Germline assignment: CDR1 SGHTA and CDR2 FQGNSA. The CDR3 sequence: CASSRPRDTQYF. CDR3 DNA sequence: TGTGCCAGCAGCCGCCCTAGAGATACGCAGTATTTT.

The chain employs TRBV2 and TRBJ1-5, with D hard to call. Germline V gives CDR1 SNHLY, CDR2 FYNNEI. The CDR3 covers 12 residues. V dropped 7 bases and J dropped 9 bases, with 13 bases sitting between them. CDR3 coding DNA: TGTGCCAGCAACACAGAAGGCCGGCCCCAGCATTTT. Translation gives CASNTEGRPQHF.

The chain combines TRBV19 with TRBJ1-5; D gene uncertain. Germline loops: CDR1 LNHDA, CDR2 SQIVND (reference sequence). The CDR3 runs to 13 residues. Deletions cut 6 bases from V and 7 bases from J, with 13 bases between. The CDR3 DNA follows: TGTGCCAGTAGCATGGTTGCGGGGCAGCCCCAGCATTTT. This codes for CASSMVAGQPQHF.

This rearrangement joins TRBV2 to TRBJ1-1; 8 nucleotides match TRBD1. Trimming cost V 6 bases and J 7 bases; bases outside gene matches: 7. CDR1 and CDR2 from the germline V gene are SNHLY and FYNNEI. The CDR3 loop spans 13 amino acids. The CDR3 reads CASRDRELGEAFF. CDR3 coding DNA: TGTGCCAGCAGGGACAGGGAGTTGGGTGAAGCTTTCTTT. Full variable domain (outside the CDR3, taken from reference TRBV2 and TRBJ1-1): EPEVTQTPSHQVTQMGQEVILRCVPISNHLYFYWYRQILGQKVEFLVSFYNNEISEKSEIFDDQFSVERPDGSNFTLKIRSTKLEDSAMYFCASRDRELGEAFFGQGTRLTVV.

The V call is TRBV18, the J call TRBJ1-1; possibly TRBD1 for D (5 bases). CDR1 KGHSH and CDR2 LQKENI come from the germline V gene. This CDR3 has 13 amino acids. The germline V and J ends were trimmed by 6 bases and 3 bases, with 11 bases remaining between them. The CDR3 nucleotides read TGTGCCAGCTCCCTAAGGGGCGACACTGAAGCTTTCTTT. This translates into CASSLRGDTEAFF.

In its sample, this clone was seen once. V is TRBV6-2 or TRBV6-3 and J is TRBJ2-7, with D perhaps TRBD2 (5 bases). The germline V gene encodes CDR1 MNHEY and CDR2 SVGEGT. V gave up 2 bases and J gave up 13 bases, with 9 bases separating them. The CDR3 is 10 amino acids. CDR3 protein: CASSYLEVYF. Written as DNA, the CDR3 is TGTGCCAGCAGTTACCTGGAGGTCTACTTC.

Here the CDR3 reads CASRRSRQGADEQYF. Written as DNA, the CDR3 is TGCGCCAGCAGGAGGAGCCGACAGGGGGCAGATGAGCAGTACTTC. The chain couples TRBV10-2 to TRBJ2-7; the match to TRBD1 covers 10 bases. The J segment lost 7 bases and the V segment lost 6 bases, leaving 12 bases of the junction unmatched. The CDR3 is 15 amino acids. Germline CDR1 is WSHSY and CDR2 is SAAADI.

V gene TRBV4-2 combines with J gene TRBJ1-1; D ambiguous. Germline V gene sequence: CDR1 LGHNA, CDR2 YNFKEQ. The CDR3 totals 14 residues. V lost 0 bases and J lost 5, with 10 bases in between. This CDR3 is CASSQEPMETEAFF. CDR3 sequence (DNA): TGTGCCAGCAGCCAAGAGCCCATGGAGACTGAAGCTTTCTTT.

This clone is a singleton in its sample. The V gene is TRBV25-1, the J gene TRBJ1-1; 7 bases are shared with TRBD1. In germline, CDR1 is MGHDK, CDR2 SYGVNS. V dropped 4 bases and J dropped 6; count of bases not matched to a gene: 8. The CDR3 sequence is 14 residues long. The CDR3 reads CASSGDRAGAEAFF. The CDR3, as DNA: TGTGCCAGCAGTGGCGACAGGGCCGGGGCTGAAGCTTTCTTT.

The chain uses TRBV27 and TRBJ2-7; TRBD1 matches at 9 bases. The germline CDR1 and CDR2 sequences are MNHEY and SMNVEV (reference sequence). The CDR3 is 14 residues long. J was trimmed by 4 bases and V by 4 bases; bases with no gene match: 5. CDR3 sequence reads: CASSYTGTGYEQYF. CDR3 nucleotide sequence: TGTGCCAGCAGTTACACCGGGACAGGGTACGAGCAGTACTTC.

This rearrangement joins TRBV5-1 to TRBJ1-1, with D possibly TRBD1 on 5 matching bases. Germline CDR1 reads SGHRS; CDR2 reads YFSETQ. V was trimmed by 2 bases and J by 4 bases, leaving 15 bases between them. The CDR3 spans 15 residues. Here the CDR3 DNA reads TGCGCCAGCAGCTTTCGCGGGGGAGGTTCCACTGAAGCTTTCTTT. It is translated as CASSFRGGGSTEAFF.

V is TRBV19 and J is TRBJ1-2; no definite D call. CDR3 length: 13 residues. V dropped 7 bases and J dropped 6 bases, with 15 bases sitting between them. Germline V CDR1 and CDR2: LNHDA, SQIVND (reference sequence). CDR3 sequence (DNA): TGTGCCAGTATCGGGTATGTAGTCGATGGCTACACCTTC. Protein: CASIGYVVDGYTF.

The J gene is TRBJ2-7, the V gene TRBV12-3 or TRBV12-4; D is undetermined. V dropped 3 bases and J dropped 5 bases, with 5 bases sitting between them. This CDR3 region has 11 residues. The CDR3 nucleotides are TGTGCCAGCAGTTTTCTCGACGAGCAGTACTTC. Protein product: CASSFLDEQYF.

The CDR3 here is CASSPRDRIITRQYF. DNA of the CDR3: TGTGCCAGCAGCCCCCGGGACAGAATAATTACGAGGCAGTACTTC. V and J are TRBV7-8 and TRBJ2-7; 7 positions match TRBD1. CDR3 size: 15 residues. The V gene end was trimmed by 5 bases and the J gene end by 9 bases; junction bases not matched to a gene: 16. CDR1 SGHVS and CDR2 FQNEAQ come from the germline V gene. Variable domain in full (rest from reference TRBV7-8 and TRBJ2-7): GAGVSQSPRYKVAKRGQDVALRCDPISGHVSLFWYQQALGQGPEFLTYFQNEAQLDKSGLPSDRFFAERPEGSVSTLKIQRTQQEDSAVYLCASSPRDRIITRQYFGPGTRLTVT.

The genes are TRBV4-3 and TRBJ2-6; TRBD2 matches 9 bases. Germline loops: CDR1 LGHNA, CDR2 YSLEER. The ends lost 5 bases at V and 0 bases at J; junction bases unmatched: 5. CDR3 length: 17 residues. CDR3 bases: TGCGCCAGCAGCAGGAGCGGGGGGTACTCTGGGGCCAACGTCCTGACTTTC. The encoded protein is CASSRSGGYSGANVLTF.

This clone was recorded a few times. The rearrangement links TRBV15 to TRBJ1-1; D might be TRBD1 (5 bases). With 0 bases removed from V and 4 bases from J, the gap between germline ends came to 15 bases. Germline assignment: CDR1 LNHNV and CDR2 YYDKDF (reference sequence). This CDR3 has 16 residues. The chain's CDR3 is CATSRDRAGPATEAFF. CDR3 in DNA: TGTGCCACCAGCAGAGATAGGGCAGGGCCGGCCACTGAAGCTTTCTTT. Together with reference TRBV15 and TRBJ1-1, the CDR3 gives the full variable domain: DAMVIQNPRYQVTQFGKPVTLSCSQTLNHNVMYWYQQKSSQAPKLLFHYYDKDFNNEADTPDNFQSRRPNTSFCFLDIRSPGLGDTAMYLCATSRDRAGPATEAFFGQGTRLTVV.